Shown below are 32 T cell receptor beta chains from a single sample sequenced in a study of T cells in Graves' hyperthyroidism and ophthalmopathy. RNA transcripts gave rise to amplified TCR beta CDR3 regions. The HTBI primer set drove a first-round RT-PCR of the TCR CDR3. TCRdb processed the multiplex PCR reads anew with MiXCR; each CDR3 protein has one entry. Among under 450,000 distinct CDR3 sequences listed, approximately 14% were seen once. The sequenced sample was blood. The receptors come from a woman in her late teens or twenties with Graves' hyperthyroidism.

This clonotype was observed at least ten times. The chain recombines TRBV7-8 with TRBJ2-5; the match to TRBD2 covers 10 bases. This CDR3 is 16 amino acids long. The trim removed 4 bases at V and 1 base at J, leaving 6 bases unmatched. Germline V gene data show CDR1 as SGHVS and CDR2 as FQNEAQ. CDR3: CASSSRLAGFQETQYF. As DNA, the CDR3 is TGTGCCAGCAGCTCTCGACTAGCGGGTTTCCAAGAGACCCAGTACTTC.

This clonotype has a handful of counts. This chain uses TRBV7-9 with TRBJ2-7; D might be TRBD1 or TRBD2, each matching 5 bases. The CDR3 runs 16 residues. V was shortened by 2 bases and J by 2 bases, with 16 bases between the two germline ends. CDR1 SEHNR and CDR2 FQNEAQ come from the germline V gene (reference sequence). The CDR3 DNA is TGTGCCAGCAGCTTATGGAAGGGTGGGGGACCCTACGAGCAGTACTTC. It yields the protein CASSLWKGGGPYEQYF. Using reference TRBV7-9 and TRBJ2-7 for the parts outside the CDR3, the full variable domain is DTGVSQNPRHKITKRGQNVTFRCDPISEHNRLYWYRQTLGQGPEFLTYFQNEAQLEKSRLLSDRFSAERPKGSFSTLEIQRTEQGDSAMYLCASSLWKGGGPYEQYFGPGTRLTVT.

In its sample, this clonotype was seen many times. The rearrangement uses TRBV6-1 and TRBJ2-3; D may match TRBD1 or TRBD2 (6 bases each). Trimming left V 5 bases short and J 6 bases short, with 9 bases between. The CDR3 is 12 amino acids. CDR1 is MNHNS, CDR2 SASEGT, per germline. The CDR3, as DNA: TGTGCCAGCAGTTCGGGGGCGGATACGCAGTATTTT. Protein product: CASSSGADTQYF.

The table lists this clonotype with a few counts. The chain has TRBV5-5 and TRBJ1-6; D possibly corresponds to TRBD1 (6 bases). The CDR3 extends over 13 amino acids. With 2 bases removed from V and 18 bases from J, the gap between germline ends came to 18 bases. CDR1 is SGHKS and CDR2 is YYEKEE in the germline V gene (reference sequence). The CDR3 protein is CASSLQRDTNSHF. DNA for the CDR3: TGTGCCAGCAGCTTACAGCGGGACACCAACTCCCACTTT.

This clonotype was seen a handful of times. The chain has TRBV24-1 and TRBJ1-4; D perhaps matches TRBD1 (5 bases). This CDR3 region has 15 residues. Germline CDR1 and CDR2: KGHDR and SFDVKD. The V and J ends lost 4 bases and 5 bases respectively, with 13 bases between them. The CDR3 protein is CATSDYPGPNEKLFF. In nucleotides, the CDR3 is TGTGCCACCAGTGACTACCCGGGGCCCAATGAAAAACTGTTTTTT.

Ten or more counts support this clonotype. CDR3 protein: CASSSLDRLETQYF. The CDR3 nucleotides are TGTGCCAGCAGTTCTTTGGACCGGTTGGAGACCCAGTACTTC. The chain uses TRBV12-3 or TRBV12-4 and TRBJ2-5; unclear D gene. The V end was cut by 4 bases, the J end by 5 bases, with 14 bases between. The length of the CDR3 is 14 residues.

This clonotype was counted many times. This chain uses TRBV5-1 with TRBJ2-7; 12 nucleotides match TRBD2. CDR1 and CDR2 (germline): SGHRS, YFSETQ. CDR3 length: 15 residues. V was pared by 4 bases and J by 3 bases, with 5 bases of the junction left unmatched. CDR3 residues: CASSQTSGSIYEQYF. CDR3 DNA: TGCGCCAGCAGCCAGACTAGCGGGAGTATCTACGAGCAGTACTTC.

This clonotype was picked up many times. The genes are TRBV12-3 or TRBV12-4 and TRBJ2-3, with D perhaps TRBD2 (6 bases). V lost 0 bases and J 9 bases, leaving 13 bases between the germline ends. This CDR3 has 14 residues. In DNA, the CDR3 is TGTGCCAGCAGTTTAGCGCCCGGGGGAGACACGCAGTATTTT. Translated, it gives CASSLAPGGDTQYF.

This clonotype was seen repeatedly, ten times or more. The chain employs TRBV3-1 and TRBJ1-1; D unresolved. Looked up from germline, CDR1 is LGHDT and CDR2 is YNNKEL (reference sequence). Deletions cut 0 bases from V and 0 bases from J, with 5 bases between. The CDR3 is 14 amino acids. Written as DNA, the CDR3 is TGTGCCAGCAGCCAAGAGATAGTGAACACTGAAGCTTTCTTT. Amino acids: CASSQEIVNTEAFF.

The CDR3 coding sequence is TGTGCCAGTAGAGGTGCGGTTTATGGCTACACCTTC. As protein: CASRGAVYGYTF. The rearrangement links TRBV19 to TRBJ1-2; D unresolved. The germline gives CDR1 LNHDA, CDR2 SQIVND (reference sequence). The CDR3 runs to 12 residues. V was trimmed by 6 bases and J by 5 bases, leaving 10 bases between them.

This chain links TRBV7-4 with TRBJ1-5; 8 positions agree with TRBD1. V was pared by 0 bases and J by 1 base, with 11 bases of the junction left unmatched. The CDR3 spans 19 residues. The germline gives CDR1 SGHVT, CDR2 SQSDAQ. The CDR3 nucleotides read TGTGCCAGCAGCTTAGCGCTAAAAGGACAGGGTGAGAGCAATCAGCCCCAGCATTTT. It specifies CASSLALKGQGESNQPQHF.

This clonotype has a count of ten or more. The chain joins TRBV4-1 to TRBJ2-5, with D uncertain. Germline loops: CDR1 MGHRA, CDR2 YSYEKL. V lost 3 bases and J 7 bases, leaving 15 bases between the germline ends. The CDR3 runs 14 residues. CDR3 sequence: CASSQSVQVGTQYF. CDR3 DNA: TGCGCCAGCAGCCAGAGCGTACAAGTCGGGACCCAGTACTTC.

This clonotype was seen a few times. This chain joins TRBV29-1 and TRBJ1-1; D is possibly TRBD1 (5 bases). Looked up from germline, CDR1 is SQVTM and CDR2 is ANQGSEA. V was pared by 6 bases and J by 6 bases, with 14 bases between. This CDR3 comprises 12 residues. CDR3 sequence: CSVGDPGAEAFF. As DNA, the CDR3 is TGCAGCGTGGGGGACCCCGGTGCTGAAGCTTTCTTT.

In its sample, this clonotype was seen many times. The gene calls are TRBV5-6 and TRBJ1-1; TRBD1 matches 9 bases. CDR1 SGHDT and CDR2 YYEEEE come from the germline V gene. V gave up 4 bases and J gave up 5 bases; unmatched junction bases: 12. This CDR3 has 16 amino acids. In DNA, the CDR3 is TGTGCCAGCAGCGAAACAGGGGGCGCGGCAAGAACTGAAGCTTTCTTT. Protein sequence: CASSETGGAARTEAFF. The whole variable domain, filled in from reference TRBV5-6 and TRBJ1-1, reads DAGVTQSPTHLIKTRGQQVTLRCSPKSGHDTVSWYQQALGQGPQFIFQYYEEEERQRGNFPDRFSGHQFPNYSSELNVNALLLGDSALYLCASSETGGAARTEAFFGQGTRLTVV.

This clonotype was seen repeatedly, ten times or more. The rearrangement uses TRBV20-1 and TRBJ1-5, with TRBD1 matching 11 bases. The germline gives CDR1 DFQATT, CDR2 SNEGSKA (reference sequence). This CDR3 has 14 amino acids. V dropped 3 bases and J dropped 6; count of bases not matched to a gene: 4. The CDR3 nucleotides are TGCAGTGCTAGGGACAGGGGGCGAGGTCAGCCCCAGCATTTT. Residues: CSARDRGRGQPQHF.

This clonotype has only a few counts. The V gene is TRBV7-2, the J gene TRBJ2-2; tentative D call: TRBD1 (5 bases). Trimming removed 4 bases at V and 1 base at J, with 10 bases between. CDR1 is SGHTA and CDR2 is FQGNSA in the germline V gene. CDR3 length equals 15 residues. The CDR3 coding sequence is TGTGCCAGCAGCTCAATCAGGGTGAACACCGGGGAGCTGTTTTTT. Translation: CASSSIRVNTGELFF.

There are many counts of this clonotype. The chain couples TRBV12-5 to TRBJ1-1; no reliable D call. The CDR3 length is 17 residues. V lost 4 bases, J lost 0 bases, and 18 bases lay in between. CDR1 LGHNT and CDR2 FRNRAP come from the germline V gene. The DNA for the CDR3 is TGTGCTAGTGGTTCCTCGGGTCGGCTCTCCGTGAACACTGAAGCTTTCTTT. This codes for CASGSSGRLSVNTEAFF.

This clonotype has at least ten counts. CDR3 in DNA: TGTGCCAGCAGTTTATCCGGGACTAGGGGTGAGACCCAGTACTTC. The encoded protein is CASSLSGTRGETQYF. V and J are TRBV6-1 and TRBJ2-5; TRBD2 matches at 8 bases. The CDR3 has 15 residues. With V trimmed by 5 bases and J by 5 bases, 10 bases remained unmatched. Germline loops: CDR1 MNHNS, CDR2 SASEGT.

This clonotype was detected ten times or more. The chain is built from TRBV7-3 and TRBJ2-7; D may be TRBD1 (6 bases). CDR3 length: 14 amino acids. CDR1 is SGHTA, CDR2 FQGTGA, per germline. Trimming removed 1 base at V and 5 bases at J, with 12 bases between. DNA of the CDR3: TGTGCCAGCAGCTTAATAGGGGGAGCCCACGAGCAGTACTTC. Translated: CASSLIGGAHEQYF.

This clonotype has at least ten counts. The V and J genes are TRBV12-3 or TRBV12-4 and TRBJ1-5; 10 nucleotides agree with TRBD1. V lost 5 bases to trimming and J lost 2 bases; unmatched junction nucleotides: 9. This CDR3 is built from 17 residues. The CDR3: CASSPGTGDFGNQPQHF. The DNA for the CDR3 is TGTGCCAGCAGTCCCGGGACAGGGGATTTTGGCAATCAGCCCCAGCATTTT.

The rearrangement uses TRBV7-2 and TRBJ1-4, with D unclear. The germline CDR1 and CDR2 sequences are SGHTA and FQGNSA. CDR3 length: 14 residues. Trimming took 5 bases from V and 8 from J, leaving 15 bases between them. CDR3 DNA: TGTGCCAGCAGCGTCGTCCCCCGAAAGGAAAAACTGTTTTTT. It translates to CASSVVPRKEKLFF.

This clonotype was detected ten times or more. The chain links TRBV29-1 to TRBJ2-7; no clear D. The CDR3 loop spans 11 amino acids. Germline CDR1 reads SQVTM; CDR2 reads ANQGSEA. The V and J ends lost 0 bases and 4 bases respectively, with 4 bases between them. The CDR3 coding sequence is TGCAGCGTTGAAGATATGTACGAGCAGTACTTC. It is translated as CSVEDMYEQYF.

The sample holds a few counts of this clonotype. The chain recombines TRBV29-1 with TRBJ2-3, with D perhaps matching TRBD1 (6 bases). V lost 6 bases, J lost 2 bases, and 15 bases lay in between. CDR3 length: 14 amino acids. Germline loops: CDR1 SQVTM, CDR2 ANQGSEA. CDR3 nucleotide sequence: TGCAGCGTGGGGGCATCGGATATCACAGATACGCAGTATTTT. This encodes CSVGASDITDTQYF.

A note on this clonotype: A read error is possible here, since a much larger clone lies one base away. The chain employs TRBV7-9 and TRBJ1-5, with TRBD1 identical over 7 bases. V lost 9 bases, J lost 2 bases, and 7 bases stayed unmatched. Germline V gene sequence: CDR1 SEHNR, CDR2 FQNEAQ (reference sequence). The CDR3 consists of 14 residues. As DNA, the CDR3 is TGTGCCAGTGATTCAGGGGGGGGCAATCAGCCCCAGCATTTT. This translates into CASDSGGGNQPQHF.

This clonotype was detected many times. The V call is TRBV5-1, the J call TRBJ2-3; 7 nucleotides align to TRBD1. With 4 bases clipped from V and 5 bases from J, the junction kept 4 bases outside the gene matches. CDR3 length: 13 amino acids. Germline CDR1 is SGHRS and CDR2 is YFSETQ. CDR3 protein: CASSNRGEDTQYF. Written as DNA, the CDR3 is TGCGCCAGCAGCAACAGGGGTGAAGATACGCAGTATTTT.

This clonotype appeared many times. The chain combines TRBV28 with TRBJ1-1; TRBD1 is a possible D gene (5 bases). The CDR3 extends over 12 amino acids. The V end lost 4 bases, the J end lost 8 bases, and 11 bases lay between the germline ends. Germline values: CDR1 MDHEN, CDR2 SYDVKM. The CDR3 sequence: CASSWPTEEAFF. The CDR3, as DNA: TGTGCCAGCAGTTGGCCGACAGAAGAAGCTTTCTTT.

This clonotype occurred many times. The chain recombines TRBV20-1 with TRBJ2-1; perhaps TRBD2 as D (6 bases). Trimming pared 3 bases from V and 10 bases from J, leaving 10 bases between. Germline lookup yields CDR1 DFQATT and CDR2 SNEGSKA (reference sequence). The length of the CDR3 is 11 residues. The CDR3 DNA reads TGCAGTGCTAGGCTTAGCGGCGAGCAGTTCTTC. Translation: CSARLSGEQFF.

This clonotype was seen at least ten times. The CDR3, as DNA: TGCAGCGTTGGGTCGGGGGGGGTTACCCCCTACGAGCAGTACTTC. The encoded protein is CSVGSGGVTPYEQYF. The rearrangement joins TRBV29-1 to TRBJ2-7; 8 nucleotides align to TRBD2. Germline CDR1 reads SQVTM; CDR2 reads ANQGSEA. There are 15 residues in the CDR3. J was trimmed by 2 bases and V by 4 bases; bases with no gene match: 10.

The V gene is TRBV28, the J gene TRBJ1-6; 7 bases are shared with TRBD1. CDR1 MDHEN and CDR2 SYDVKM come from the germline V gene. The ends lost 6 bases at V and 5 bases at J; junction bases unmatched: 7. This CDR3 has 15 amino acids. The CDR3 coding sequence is TGTGCCAGCAGAGACGGGACAGTAAATAATTCACCCCTCCACTTT. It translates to CASRDGTVNNSPLHF. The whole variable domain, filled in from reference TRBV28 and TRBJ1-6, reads DVKVTQSSRYLVKRTGEKVFLECVQDMDHENMFWYRQDPGLGLRLIYFSYDVKMKEKGDIPEGYSVSREKKERFSLILESASTNQTSMYLCASRDGTVNNSPLHFGNGTRLTVT.

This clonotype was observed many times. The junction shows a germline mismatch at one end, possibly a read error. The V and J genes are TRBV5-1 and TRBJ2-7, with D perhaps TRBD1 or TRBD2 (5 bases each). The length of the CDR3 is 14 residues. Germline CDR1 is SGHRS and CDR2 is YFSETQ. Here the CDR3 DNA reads TGTGCCAGCAGCCTGGGGCCGGGGTCCTACGAGCAGTACTTC. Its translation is CASSLGPGSYEQYF. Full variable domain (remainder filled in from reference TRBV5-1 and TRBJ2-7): KAGVTQTPRYLIKTRGQQVTLSCSPISGHRSVSWYQQTPGQGLQFLFEYFSETQRNKGNFPGRFSGRQFSNSRSEMNVSTLELGDSALYLCASSLGPGSYEQYFGPGTRLTVT.

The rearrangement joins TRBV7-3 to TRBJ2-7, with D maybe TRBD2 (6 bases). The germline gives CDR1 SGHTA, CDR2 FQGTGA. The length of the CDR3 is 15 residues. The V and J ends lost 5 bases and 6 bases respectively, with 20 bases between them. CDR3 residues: CASSETGTGGREQYF. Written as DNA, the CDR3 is TGTGCCAGCAGCGAAACCGGGACCGGGGGTCGCGAGCAGTACTTC.

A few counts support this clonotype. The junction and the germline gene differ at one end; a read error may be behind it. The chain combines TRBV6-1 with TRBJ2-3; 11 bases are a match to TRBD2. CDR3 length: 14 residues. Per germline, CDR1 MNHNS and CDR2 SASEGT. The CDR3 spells CASRLAGSTDTRYF. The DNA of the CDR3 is TGTGCCAGTAGACTAGCGGGGAGCACAGATACGCGGTATTTT.